Below are 16 T cell receptor beta chains sequenced from a single sample in a study of cytomegalovirus exposure and HLA in healthy donors. The PCR contained 60 Vbeta and 13 Jbeta primers. Clones were read by immunoSEQ multiplex PCR, and TCRdb kept only the in-frame ones, dropping some. The specimen's table records more than 40,000 clones. Specimen: PBMCs. The receptors stem from a middle-aged man in good health and CMV-seropositive.

The gene calls are TRBV30 and TRBJ1-1; D might be TRBD1 (6 bases). Germline values: CDR1 GTSNPN, CDR2 SVGIG (reference sequence). The CDR3 totals 14 residues. V was trimmed by 0 bases and J by 3 bases, leaving 11 bases between them. CDR3 amino acids: CAWSVPGHHTEAFF. CDR3 sequence (DNA): TGTGCCTGGAGTGTCCCGGGACATCACACTGAAGCTTTCTTT.

This chain links TRBV19 with TRBJ1-2; 11 bases are a match to TRBD1. The CDR3 contains 16 residues. Germline V gives CDR1 LNHDA, CDR2 SQIVND (reference sequence). Germline trimming cut 7 bases from V and 0 bases from J; bases unmatched to any gene: 7. This chain's CDR3 is CASKPGQGATNYGYTF. The DNA for the CDR3 is TGTGCCAGTAAACCAGGACAGGGGGCGACTAACTATGGCTACACCTTC.

The chain uses TRBV29-1 and TRBJ2-5; D uncertain. Trimming stripped 4 bases from V and 2 bases from J, with 11 bases between. Germline V gives CDR1 SQVTM, CDR2 ANQGSEA. The CDR3 is 13 residues long. CDR3 loop: CSVGRVLQETQYF. The CDR3 DNA reads as TGCAGCGTTGGACGGGTGCTTCAAGAGACCCAGTACTTC.

The chain links TRBV11-2 to TRBJ1-1, with no clear D. Trimming left V 0 bases short and J 10 bases short, with 9 bases between. Germline assignment: CDR1 SGHAT and CDR2 FQNNGV. The CDR3 is 12 amino acids. CDR3 in DNA: TGTGCCAGCAGCTTAGAAACCGAGGGAGCTTTCTTT. Amino acid sequence: CASSLETEGAFF.

This rearrangement joins TRBV10-3 to TRBJ2-5, with D possibly being TRBD2 (7 bases). The CDR3 length is 14 residues. Germline CDR1 reads ENHRY; CDR2 reads SYGVKD. Trimming removed 5 bases from V and 5 bases from J, with 15 bases in between. In nucleotides, the CDR3 is TGTGCCATCAGTAGCGGGACAAACGGGGAGACCCAGTACTTC. Protein sequence: CAISSGTNGETQYF.

The chain uses TRBV7-9 and TRBJ2-7; weak D call: TRBD1 (6 bases). This CDR3 comprises 12 residues. The germline V gene encodes CDR1 SEHNR and CDR2 FQNEAQ (reference sequence). Trimming took off 3 bases at V and 5 bases at J, with 8 bases between the two ends. The CDR3 sequence: CASSFQGNEQYF. CDR3 DNA: TGTGCCAGCAGCTTTCAGGGGAACGAGCAGTACTTC.

The V and J genes are TRBV19 and TRBJ1-1; no firm D call. Germline V gene sequence: CDR1 LNHDA, CDR2 SQIVND (reference sequence). V was shortened by 1 base and J by 4 bases, with 10 bases between the two germline ends. This CDR3 has 14 amino acids. The CDR3 nucleotides read TGTGCCAGTAGTATAGTTTTCGGGATCACTGAAGCTTTCTTT. This sequence encodes CASSIVFGITEAFF.

The chain uses TRBV11-3 and TRBJ2-3; 13 bases match TRBD2. V trimming: 5 bases; J trimming: 4 bases; junction bases outside the gene matches: 3. Germline V gives CDR1 SGHNT, CDR2 YENEEA. CDR3 length: 15 amino acids. CDR3 DNA: TGTGCCAGCAGCCGGACTAGCGGGAGTGCAGATACGCAGTATTTT. Protein: CASSRTSGSADTQYF.

The chain combines TRBV4-1 with TRBJ2-5; 9 positions match TRBD2. The CDR3 loop spans 17 amino acids. Losses at the gene ends were 4 bases for V and 1 base for J; bases not matched to a gene: 10. Germline V gene lookup returns CDR1 MGHRA and CDR2 YSYEKL. The CDR3 loop is CASSPAGGGGPQETQYF. For the CDR3, the DNA is TGCGCCAGCAGCCCTGCGGGCGGGGGGGGACCCCAAGAGACCCAGTACTTC.

The chain employs TRBV5-8 and TRBJ2-3; weak D call: TRBD1 (5 bases). CDR1 and CDR2 (germline): SGHTS, YDEGEE. V dropped 4 bases and J dropped 4 bases, with 7 bases sitting between them. CDR3 length equals 12 residues. As DNA, the CDR3 is TGTGCCAGCAGCCTCAGGGCAGATACGCAGTATTTT. It specifies CASSLRADTQYF. Looking up the rest from reference TRBV5-8 and TRBJ2-3 gives the full variable domain: EAGVTQSPTHLIKTRGQQATLRCSPISGHTSVYWYQQALGLGLQFLLWYDEGEERNRGNFPPRFSGRQFPNYSSELNVNALELEDSALYLCASSLRADTQYFGPGTRLTVL.

This chain uses TRBV4-2 with TRBJ2-5, with D possibly TRBD1 on 6 matching bases. CDR1 LGHNA and CDR2 YNFKEQ come from the germline V gene. The length of the CDR3 is 16 residues. V was clipped by 1 base and J by 0 bases, with 12 bases between them. The CDR3 DNA reads TGTGCCAGCAGCCAAGTGGGACATACGTACCAAGAGACCCAGTACTTC. Its protein product is CASSQVGHTYQETQYF.

The chain links TRBV7-9 to TRBJ2-1, with D tentatively TRBD2 (6 bases). The CDR3 runs 15 residues. V was shortened by 1 base and J by 2 bases, with 9 bases between the two germline ends. Per germline, CDR1 SEHNR and CDR2 FQNEAQ (reference sequence). CDR3 protein: CASSLGREPYNEQFF. The CDR3 coding sequence is TGTGCCAGCAGCTTAGGCCGGGAGCCCTACAATGAGCAGTTCTTC.

V gene TRBV5-1 combines with J gene TRBJ2-5, with 13 nucleotides matching TRBD2. Unmatched junction bases numbered 10, after V lost 4 bases and J lost 7 bases. Germline V gene sequence: CDR1 SGHRS, CDR2 YFSETQ. The CDR3 contains 16 residues. The CDR3, as DNA: TGCGCCAGCAGCCCGTGGACTAGCGGGGGCCGGGGGACCCAGTACTTC. It is translated as CASSPWTSGGRGTQYF.

The V call is TRBV27, the J call TRBJ2-3; D call uncertain. Germline-derived CDR1 and CDR2 are MNHEY and SMNVEV (reference sequence). Between the trimmed V and J ends, which lost 3 bases and 2 bases, there was a span of 12 bases. The CDR3 loop spans 15 amino acids. CDR3 nucleotide sequence: TGTGCCAGCAGTTTGGGTGCGGCCACCACAGATACGCAGTATTTT. Its translation is CASSLGAATTDTQYF.

This chain joins TRBV2 and TRBJ2-6, with D uncertain. This CDR3 comprises 14 residues. The V gene lost 6 bases and the J gene lost 1 base, with 7 bases spanning the gap. Germline lookup yields CDR1 SNHLY and CDR2 FYNNEI. CDR3 loop: CASSLSSGANVLTF. CDR3 nucleotides: TGTGCCAGCAGCCTATCATCTGGGGCCAACGTCCTGACTTTC.

CDR3: CASSLQGAQGRNEQFF. The CDR3 DNA reads as TGTGCCAGCAGCCTTCAGGGGGCGCAGGGGAGGAATGAGCAGTTCTTC. This chain uses TRBV5-4 with TRBJ2-1; 8 bases agree with TRBD1. In germline, CDR1 is SGHNT, CDR2 YYREEE (reference sequence). The CDR3 is 16 residues long. J lost 7 bases, V lost 4 bases, and 13 bases had no gene match.